The 18 T cell receptor beta chains reported below all come from one sample, sequenced in a study of cytomegalovirus exposure and HLA in healthy donors. The PCR used 60 Vbeta and 13 Jbeta primers. Repertoires were generated with immunoSEQ multiplex PCR, while TCRdb's copy carries only in-frame clones and drops some. The data hold around 200,000 clones, with around 84% observed a single time. Sample: PBMCs. All receptors derive from a woman in her fifties or sixties in good health and CMV-seropositive.

The rearrangement joins TRBV18 to TRBJ1-2, with TRBD1 matching 7 bases. V was pared by 6 bases and J by 8 bases, with 12 bases of the junction left unmatched. From germline, CDR1 is KGHSH and CDR2 LQKENI. This CDR3 comprises 14 residues. CDR3 residues: CASSERQGEGGYTF. The CDR3 coding sequence is TGTGCCAGCTCTGAGAGACAGGGCGAGGGGGGCTACACCTTC.

This clone was counted once. The genes are TRBV18 and TRBJ2-1, with TRBD1 identical over 8 bases. Trimming cost V 3 bases and J 4 bases; bases outside gene matches: 8. Germline values: CDR1 KGHSH, CDR2 LQKENI. The CDR3 runs 16 residues. The CDR3 bases are TGTGCCAGCTCACCTCCGGGACAGGCCCTTTACAATGAGCAGTTCTTC. Translation gives CASSPPGQALYNEQFF.

CDR3 region: CASSLGVDYYGYTF. Here the CDR3 DNA reads TGTGCCAGCAGCTTAGGCGTGGACTACTATGGCTACACCTTC. The V and J genes are TRBV7-9 and TRBJ1-2; D is unclear. Germline CDR1 reads SEHNR; CDR2 reads FQNEAQ (reference sequence). Trimming shortened V by 1 base and J by 3 bases, and 9 bases separated the two germline ends. This CDR3 contains 14 residues. Together with reference TRBV7-9 and TRBJ1-2, the CDR3 gives the full variable domain: DTGVSQNPRHKITKRGQNVTFRCDPISEHNRLYWYRQTLGQGPEFLTYFQNEAQLEKSRLLSDRFSAERPKGSFSTLEIQRTEQGDSAMYLCASSLGVDYYGYTFGSGTRLTVV.

The chain has TRBV29-1 and TRBJ2-2, with 8 nucleotides matching TRBD2. The CDR3 is made up of 11 amino acids. Unmatched junction bases numbered 3, after V lost 0 bases and J lost 15 bases. The germline gives CDR1 SQVTM, CDR2 ANQGSEA. CDR3 residues: CSVEEAGDLFF. DNA of the CDR3: TGCAGCGTTGAAGAAGCGGGGGATTTGTTTTTT.

V gene TRBV6-1 combines with J gene TRBJ1-2; 8 bases are a match to TRBD1. Losses at the gene ends were 6 bases for V and 7 bases for J; bases not matched to a gene: 7. CDR3 size: 13 residues. The germline gives CDR1 MNHNS, CDR2 SASEGT. CDR3 sequence (DNA): TGTGCCAGCAGGGCAGGACAGGGTTTTGGCTACACCTTC. This sequence encodes CASRAGQGFGYTF.

The chain joins TRBV5-6 to TRBJ1-6, with D perhaps TRBD1 (6 bases). This CDR3 has 14 residues. Per the germline V gene, CDR1 is SGHDT and CDR2 is YYEEEE. V was pared by 2 bases and J by 8 bases, with 11 bases between. Here the CDR3 reads CASSFGTRYSPLHF. The CDR3 nucleotides read TGTGCCAGCAGCTTCGGGACAAGGTATTCACCCCTCCACTTT.

The chain recombines TRBV5-1 with TRBJ1-6; D is unresolved. The CDR3 length is 16 residues. V gave up 0 bases and J gave up 0 bases, with 7 bases separating them. Germline-derived CDR1 and CDR2 are SGHRS and YFSETQ. CDR3 bases: TGCGCCAGCAGCTTGGCGTTGAGCTCCTATAATTCACCCCTCCACTTT. Translation gives CASSLALSSYNSPLHF.

The rearrangement joins TRBV11-2 to TRBJ1-6; D remains ambiguous. In germline, CDR1 is SGHAT, CDR2 FQNNGV. CDR3 size: 13 residues. V shed 5 bases and J shed 9 bases, with 11 bases lying between them. The CDR3 bases are TGTGCCAGCAGCCCGCGGAGATCTTCACCCCTCCACTTT. This encodes CASSPRRSSPLHF.

This clone was seen more than once but under ten times. The sample holds other DNA sequences that translate to the same CDR3. This rearrangement joins TRBV5-1 to TRBJ1-1; unclear D gene. The CDR3 runs to 13 residues. Germline V gene lookup returns CDR1 SGHRS and CDR2 YFSETQ. Between the trimmed V and J ends, which lost 0 bases and 3 bases, there was a span of 6 bases. The CDR3 region has the DNA TGCGCCAGCAGCTTGGCCGGGTACACTGAAGCTTTCTTT. This translates into CASSLAGYTEAFF.

J is TRBJ2-7 and V is TRBV5-1; D remains unclear. The CDR3 extends over 13 amino acids. V gave up 0 bases and J gave up 3 bases, with 7 bases separating them. The germline gives CDR1 SGHRS, CDR2 YFSETQ. The CDR3 bases are TGCGCCAGCAGCTTGGAATTCAACTACGAGCAGTACTTC. Its translation is CASSLEFNYEQYF.

This sequence joins TRBV5-1 and TRBJ1-5, with D uncertain. Trimming shortened V by 0 bases and J by 4 bases, and 11 bases separated the two germline ends. The CDR3 runs to 15 residues. CDR1 and CDR2 from the germline V gene are SGHRS and YFSETQ. The CDR3 DNA sequence: TGCGCCAGCAGCTTGGTACCAGGATCTAATCAGCCCCAGCATTTT. This translates into CASSLVPGSNQPQHF.

The chain is built from TRBV5-6 and TRBJ2-3; possibly TRBD1 for D (6 bases). CDR1 is SGHDT and CDR2 is YYEEEE in the germline V gene. V was clipped by 5 bases and J by 0 bases, with 13 bases between them. The CDR3 spans 15 residues. The CDR3 nucleotides are TGTGCCAGCAGTTTCGCAGGGGATAGCACAGATACGCAGTATTTT. This translates into CASSFAGDSTDTQYF.

The chain couples TRBV6-1 to TRBJ2-1; 12 bases align to TRBD2. V was clipped by 3 bases and J by 7 bases; unmatched bases: 7. Per the germline V gene, CDR1 is MNHNS and CDR2 is SASEGT. This CDR3 region has 16 residues. Written as DNA, the CDR3 is TGTGCCAGCAGTGAGAGACTAGCGGGGGAGGGGAATGAGCAGTTCTTC. Protein sequence: CASSERLAGEGNEQFF.

The chain uses TRBV7-3 and TRBJ1-2, with 7 bases fitting TRBD1. Germline V gives CDR1 SGHTA, CDR2 FQGTGA. V dropped 2 bases and J dropped 3; count of bases not matched to a gene: 3. This CDR3 is 14 amino acids long. CDR3 in DNA: TGTGCCAGCAGCTTAGGGCAGGGGGACTATGGCTACACCTTC. It yields the protein CASSLGQGDYGYTF.

V is TRBV9 and J is TRBJ1-6; 8 bases agree with TRBD1. This CDR3 is 15 amino acids long. Germline CDR1 SGDLS, CDR2 YYNGEE. V lost 4 bases to trimming and J lost 4 bases; unmatched junction nucleotides: 4. CDR3 region: CASSPGDRYNSPLHF. CDR3 nucleotide sequence: TGTGCCAGCAGCCCAGGGGACAGGTATAATTCACCCCTCCACTTT.

The genes are TRBV7-3 and TRBJ1-1; 7 bases line up with TRBD1. CDR1 and CDR2 from the germline V gene are SGHTA and FQGTGA. CDR3 length: 15 residues. V shed 5 bases, J shed 1 base, and the junction held 7 bases outside the gene matches. Here the CDR3 DNA reads TGTGCCAGCAGCCCCCTTCGGACAGGGAACACTGAAGCTTTCTTT. It yields the protein CASSPLRTGNTEAFF.

This clone was seen a single time. V gene TRBV6-6 combines with J gene TRBJ2-5; 9 bases align to TRBD1. V gave up 2 bases and J gave up 4 bases; unmatched junction bases: 2. Looked up from germline, CDR1 is MNHNY and CDR2 is SVGAGI (reference sequence). This CDR3 spans 14 amino acids. The CDR3 nucleotides are TGTGCCAGCAGTTACAGGACAGGGGCAGAGACCCAGTACTTC. Amino acids: CASSYRTGAETQYF.

This sequence joins TRBV7-2 and TRBJ2-3; a possible D gene is TRBD2 (6 bases). Between the trimmed V and J ends, which lost 5 bases and 9 bases, there was a span of 18 bases. The CDR3 is 14 residues long. Germline V CDR1 and CDR2: SGHTA, FQGNSA. CDR3 nucleotide sequence: TGTGCCAGCAGCCAAGAGCTTCCGGGGGACACGCAGTATTTT. Protein: CASSQELPGDTQYF.